This T cell receptor beta chain was recovered during a study of blood T cell repertoires in COVID-19. At the level of the study: PBMCs, B-cell-depleted T cells, or T cells were the source of the cDNA or gDNA that made up the material.

Sequencing was performed with immunoSEQ multiplex PCR; in TCRdb, only in-frame clones are kept and a portion is missing. The sample has approximately 120,000 clones; over 70% are singletons. J lost 1 base, V lost 4 bases, and 1 base had no gene match. Per germline, CDR1 SQVTM and CDR2 ANQGSEA. CDR3 size: 13 residues. The V and J genes are TRBV29-1 and TRBJ1-2, with 9 bases fitting TRBD1. The TCR was taken from a woman aged 45 to 65 with acute or convalescent COVID-19. The source material was peripheral blood. CDR3 loop: CSVADRGNYGYTF. CDR3 in DNA: TGCAGCGTTGCGGACAGGGGTAACTATGGCTACACCTTC.